The entry below gives a single T cell receptor beta chain sequence along with its context. These data belong to a study of T cell repertoires in cytomegalovirus infection. Background on the study: Public TCR beta signatures indicated both CMV infection and matching HLA type.

TCRdb reprocessed the reads with MiXCR, giving one entry per CDR3 protein. This sample has nearly 450,000 distinct CDR3 sequences, with approximately 31% found just once. J was trimmed by 5 bases and V by 6 bases; bases with no gene match: 14. This CDR3 contains 17 residues. Germline assignment: CDR1 MNHNS and CDR2 SASEGT. The sample taken for sequencing was PBMCs. This clonotype originated in a human donor in good health (CMV status not recorded). Some clones in this sample may be carry-over from other donors' samples. The gene calls are TRBV6-1 and TRBJ1-5, with 9 bases fitting TRBD1. The CDR3 bases are TGTGCCAGCAGATGGGACAGGGTAGGTGATACTGATCAGCCCCAGCATTTT. It encodes CASRWDRVGDTDQPQHF.